Following are 26 T cell receptor beta chains from one sample sequenced in a study of shared clonotypes between healthy human individuals (TCRdb year 2020). The library was obtained by the immunoSEQ multiplex PCR assay. TCRdb carries this immuneACCESS record with in-frame sequences only. Its versions omit some clonotypes, under half of them owing to an unresolved V gene in the studies checked, with the rest unexplained. Counted in this sample were more than 450,000 clones; 75% to 85% of them appeared once. 13% of the sample goes to the ten largest clones. Material: PBMCs. These receptor sequences come from a woman between 40 and 50 years old in good health. Some clones in this sample may be carry-over from other donors' samples.

The V gene is TRBV13, the J gene TRBJ1-2; no clear D gene. The V gene's germline CDR1 is PRHDT and CDR2 FYEKMQ (reference sequence). This CDR3 has 20 residues. Trimming removed 2 bases from V and 0 bases from J, with 25 bases in between. Here the CDR3 DNA reads TGTGCCAGCAGCTTAAGAGGTATAGCAAAGTTTTCGGACCCTAACTATGGCTACACCTTC. This gives the protein CASSLRGIAKFSDPNYGYTF.

The table lists this clone with a few counts. The chain carries TRBV28 and TRBJ1-1; 11 bases are a match to TRBD1. V was clipped by 11 bases and J by 5 bases; unmatched bases: 4. The germline gives CDR1 MDHEN, CDR2 SYDVKM. This CDR3 comprises 12 residues. The CDR3 DNA is TGTGCCGGAGGGACAGGGGGGACTGAAGCTTTCTTT. It yields the protein CAGGTGGTEAFF.

The chain uses TRBV6-1 and TRBJ2-2; D is tentatively TRBD1 or TRBD2 (5 bases each). The germline V gene has CDR1 MNHNS and CDR2 SASEGT. The V end lost 4 bases, the J end lost 9 bases, and 15 bases lay between the germline ends. The CDR3 spans 14 residues. The chain's CDR3 is CASSVGPTFWELFF. The CDR3 DNA is TGTGCCAGCAGTGTGGGACCCACCTTCTGGGAGCTGTTTTTT.

This clone was seen a single time. The rearrangement joins TRBV9 to TRBJ2-1; TRBD1 is a possible D gene (5 bases). This CDR3 is 15 amino acids long. V shed 4 bases and J shed 6 bases, with 17 bases lying between them. The germline V gene has CDR1 SGDLS and CDR2 YYNGEE. Here the CDR3 DNA reads TGTGCCAGCAGCATCCTCCCCGACAGTGTCAATGAGCAGTTCTTC. Translated: CASSILPDSVNEQFF.

This chain joins TRBV28 and TRBJ2-1, with TRBD1 matching over 9 bases. Looked up from germline, CDR1 is MDHEN and CDR2 is SYDVKM. This CDR3 has 15 amino acids. The V segment lost 7 bases and the J segment 5 bases; nucleotides outside the gene matches: 9. The CDR3 reads CASTAGTGNHNEQFF. As DNA, the CDR3 is TGTGCCAGCACCGCTGGGACAGGGAACCACAATGAGCAGTTCTTC.

The chain employs TRBV20-1 and TRBJ2-7; D not certain. Germline V lookup: CDR1 DFQATT, CDR2 SNEGSKA (reference sequence). The CDR3 totals 11 residues. The V end lost 5 bases, the J end lost 6 bases, and 11 bases lay between the germline ends. The CDR3 coding sequence is TGCAGTGCTTCCGCCCACTCCGAGCAGTACTTC. Protein: CSASAHSEQYF.

The chain is built from TRBV5-8 and TRBJ2-3; 11 bases are a match to TRBD1. CDR1 SGHTS and CDR2 YDEGEE come from the germline V gene. The J segment lost 5 bases and the V segment lost 5 bases, leaving 7 bases of the junction unmatched. This CDR3 contains 15 residues. The CDR3 sequence is CASRRTGGYVDTQYF. CDR3 nucleotide sequence: TGTGCCAGCAGGAGGACAGGGGGCTATGTAGATACGCAGTATTTT.

The chain has TRBV4-3 and TRBJ2-5, with 8 bases identical to TRBD1. The V gene's germline CDR1 is LGHNA and CDR2 YSLEER. V shed 3 bases, J shed 5 bases, and the junction held 14 bases outside the gene matches. The CDR3 has 17 amino acids. CDR3 bases: TGCGCCAGCAGCCAGGCCGCCGCGACAGGGGTAATGGAGACCCAGTACTTC. Its translation: CASSQAAATGVMETQYF.

The table lists this clone with a few counts. V gene TRBV20-1 combines with J gene TRBJ2-7, with a possible D match to TRBD2 (5 bases). This CDR3 has 11 amino acids. The germline V gene encodes CDR1 DFQATT and CDR2 SNEGSKA (reference sequence). The CDR3 region is CGTRRAYEQYF. CDR3 in DNA: TGCGGCACACGGCGGGCCTACGAGCAGTACTTC.

The gene calls are TRBV5-5 and TRBJ2-7; D gene unclear. The germline V and J ends were trimmed by 1 base and 2 bases, with 7 bases remaining between them. CDR3 length: 13 amino acids. Germline V gives CDR1 SGHKS, CDR2 YYEKEE (reference sequence). In nucleotides, the CDR3 is TGTGCCAGCAGCTTGTGGCTAACCTACGAGCAGTACTTC. This sequence encodes CASSLWLTYEQYF. Full variable domain (rest looked up from reference TRBV5-5 and TRBJ2-7): DAGVTQSPTHLIKTRGQQVTLRCSPISGHKSVSWYQQVLGQGPQFIFQYYEKEERGRGNFPDRFSARQFPNYSSELNVNALLLGDSALYLCASSLWLTYEQYFGPGTRLTVT.

The chain links TRBV4-1 to TRBJ1-2, with 7 bases matching TRBD1. The germline gives CDR1 MGHRA, CDR2 YSYEKL. The CDR3 has 14 residues. V shed 2 bases and J 6 bases; nucleotides not matched to a gene: 6. The DNA for the CDR3 is TGCGCCAGCAGCCAAAACAGGGGAGCGGATGGCTACACCTTC. Amino acids: CASSQNRGADGYTF.

The V call is TRBV4-3, the J call TRBJ2-5, with 15 bases that match TRBD2. The germline CDR1 and CDR2 sequences are LGHNA and YSLEER. Trimming at V came to 4 bases and at J to 4 bases, leaving 7 bases not matched to a gene. The CDR3 extends over 17 amino acids. CDR3 in amino acids: CASSLGTSGRNLETQYF. The CDR3 DNA reads TGCGCCAGCAGCCTTGGGACTAGCGGGAGGAACTTAGAGACCCAGTACTTC.

The chain links TRBV6-1 to TRBJ1-5, with D possibly TRBD1 on 5 matching bases. The CDR3 has 14 residues. Per germline, CDR1 MNHNS and CDR2 SASEGT. Trimming cost V 1 base and J 7 bases, with 11 bases left between them. The CDR3 coding sequence is TGTGCCAGCAGTGAAGACCAGGGTCGGCAGCCCCAGCATTTT. Amino acid sequence: CASSEDQGRQPQHF.

The J gene is TRBJ2-5, the V gene TRBV28, with D possibly matching TRBD2 (6 bases). The closer fit of TRBJ2-7 to the DNA end suggests the J call may be wrong. The CDR3 covers 13 residues. Germline V gene lookup returns CDR1 MDHEN and CDR2 SYDVKM. CDR3 coding DNA: TGTGCCAGTGGCGGGGTAGCCTCCTACGAGCAGTACTTC. Its translation: CASGGVASYEQYF.

A remark on this clone: This sample also contains other DNA sequences that code for the same CDR3. The rearrangement joins TRBV2 to TRBJ2-1; D might be TRBD2 (6 bases). From germline, CDR1 is SNHLY and CDR2 FYNNEI. The V end was cut by 2 bases, the J end by 1 base, with 9 bases between. The CDR3 loop spans 15 amino acids. CDR3 sequence reads: CASSERRGSYNEQFF. CDR3 nucleotide sequence: TGTGCCAGCAGTGAAAGGCGGGGATCCTACAATGAGCAGTTCTTC.

V gene TRBV6-5 combines with J gene TRBJ1-1; TRBD1 aligns across 7 bases. Germline V gene lookup returns CDR1 MNHEY and CDR2 SVGAGI. V trimming: 5 bases; J trimming: 1 base; junction bases outside the gene matches: 7. This CDR3 has 15 residues. The CDR3 loop reads CASSTRTGPNTEAFF. DNA of the CDR3: TGTGCCAGCAGTACTCGGACAGGACCGAACACTGAAGCTTTCTTT.

This chain links TRBV5-1 with TRBJ2-2, with D uncertain. The CDR3 covers 12 residues. With 3 bases removed from V and 4 bases from J, the gap between germline ends came to 4 bases. Germline CDR1 is SGHRS and CDR2 is YFSETQ. The CDR3 nucleotides read TGCGCCAGCAGCTACACCACCGGGGAGCTGTTTTTT. Its protein product is CASSYTTGELFF.

Of note for this clone: A single base separates this from a much larger clone, so it may be a read error. This sequence joins TRBV7-2 and TRBJ2-3; unclear D gene. V was shortened by 5 bases and J by 2 bases, with 5 bases between the two germline ends. The germline V gene encodes CDR1 SGHTA and CDR2 FQGNSA. The CDR3 sequence is 12 residues long. This CDR3 reads CASSTYTDTQYF. The CDR3 DNA is TGTGCCAGCAGCACCTACACAGATACGCAGTATTTT.

The chain carries TRBV7-9 and TRBJ2-5, with D possibly TRBD2 on 6 matching bases. Germline V CDR1 and CDR2: SEHNR, FQNEAQ (reference sequence). The CDR3 sequence is 14 residues long. Trimming left V 5 bases short and J 4 bases short, with 14 bases between. The CDR3 spells CASSPTSIGETQYF. CDR3 nucleotide sequence: TGTGCCAGCAGCCCCACTAGCATTGGAGAGACCCAGTACTTC. Full variable domain (missing parts from reference TRBV7-9 and TRBJ2-5): DTGVSQNPRHKITKRGQNVTFRCDPISEHNRLYWYRQTLGQGPEFLTYFQNEAQLEKSRLLSDRFSAERPKGSFSTLEIQRTEQGDSAMYLCASSPTSIGETQYFGPGTRLLVL.

The chain is built from TRBV4-1 and TRBJ2-1, with TRBD2 matching over 9 bases. Per germline, CDR1 MGHRA and CDR2 YSYEKL. This CDR3 comprises 18 residues. V was clipped by 0 bases and J by 6 bases; unmatched bases: 12. The CDR3 DNA follows: TGCGCCAGCAGCCAAGATGATGGTAGCGGGAGCTTGTTCAATGAGCAGTTCTTC. This translates into CASSQDDGSGSLFNEQFF.

This clone was seen many times. The chain couples TRBV28 to TRBJ1-1; weak D call: TRBD1 (5 bases). The CDR3 runs 15 residues. V was pared by 8 bases and J by 5 bases, with 21 bases between. Germline loops: CDR1 MDHEN, CDR2 SYDVKM. The CDR3 DNA reads TGTGCCAGCGGCGTCCCAGGACACCGGGGGACTGAAGCTTTCTTT. This encodes CASGVPGHRGTEAFF.

This clone was found many times. As DNA, the CDR3 is TGTGCCAGCAGCTTAGGCAGGGCTGGCACTGAAGCTTTCTTT. Translation gives CASSLGRAGTEAFF. The chain has TRBV13 and TRBJ1-1; tentative D call: TRBD1 (5 bases). The CDR3 runs 14 residues. Trimming removed 0 bases at V and 4 bases at J, with 9 bases between. From germline, CDR1 is PRHDT and CDR2 FYEKMQ (reference sequence).

This chain uses TRBV19 with TRBJ2-7; no clear D gene. The CDR3 length is 14 residues. Germline loops: CDR1 LNHDA, CDR2 SQIVND (reference sequence). Trimming shortened V by 0 bases and J by 6 bases, and 12 bases separated the two germline ends. The CDR3 nucleotides read TGTGCCAGTAGTATAGATCCTTGGGAAAGCGAGCAGTACTTC. It encodes CASSIDPWESEQYF.

The V and J genes are TRBV7-9 and TRBJ2-7, with TRBD1 identical over 7 bases. The CDR3 is 14 amino acids. V dropped 0 bases and J dropped 5; count of bases not matched to a gene: 4. Germline CDR1 SEHNR, CDR2 FQNEAQ (reference sequence). The CDR3 spells CASSLAQGVNEQYF. The CDR3 DNA is TGTGCCAGCAGCTTAGCGCAGGGGGTAAACGAGCAGTACTTC.

The chain couples TRBV30 to TRBJ1-5; TRBD1 matches at 8 bases. There are 13 residues in the CDR3. Germline V gives CDR1 GTSNPN, CDR2 SVGIG (reference sequence). With V trimmed by 5 bases and J by 5 bases, 5 bases remained unmatched. The CDR3 loop reads CAWGMDRDQPQHF. CDR3 bases: TGTGCCTGGGGTATGGACAGGGATCAGCCCCAGCATTTT.

The V call is TRBV14, the J call TRBJ1-2, with TRBD1 matching over 7 bases. The CDR3 extends over 14 amino acids. The V gene end was trimmed by 5 bases and the J gene end by 3 bases; junction bases not matched to a gene: 6. In germline, CDR1 is SGHDN, CDR2 FVKESK. CDR3 loop: CASSSRDSYYGYTF. CDR3 DNA: TGTGCCAGCAGCAGCCGGGACAGCTACTATGGCTACACCTTC.